The 23 T cell receptor beta chains in this list originate from one sample, sequenced in a study of cytomegalovirus exposure and HLA in healthy donors. The primer mix had 60 Vbeta and 13 Jbeta primers. Repertoires were generated with immunoSEQ multiplex PCR, while TCRdb's copy carries only in-frame clones and drops some. Its table records roughly 75,000 clones. Sequencing input: PBMCs. The receptors stem from a boy between 5 and 17 years old in good health and CMV-seronegative.

This chain uses TRBV5-4 with TRBJ2-5; perhaps TRBD1 as D (6 bases). This CDR3 contains 18 residues. Per the germline V gene, CDR1 is SGHNT and CDR2 is YYREEE (reference sequence). Trimming cost V 4 bases and J 5 bases, with 27 bases left between them. DNA for the CDR3: TGTGCCAGCAGCCTTGGGGCCAGGGGTCGGTACAGCTGGGAGACCCAGTACTTC. It yields the protein CASSLGARGRYSWETQYF. The full variable domain, its missing parts supplied by reference TRBV5-4 and TRBJ2-5, is ETGVTQSPTHLIKTRGQQVTLRCSSQSGHNTVSWYQQALGQGPQFIFQYYREEENGRGNFPPRFSGLQFPNYSSELNVNALELDDSALYLCASSLGARGRYSWETQYFGPGTRLLVL.

The gene calls are TRBV6-5 and TRBJ1-5; D is perhaps TRBD1 (6 bases). V was pared by 2 bases and J by 3 bases, with 8 bases between. The CDR3 contains 14 residues. Germline CDR1 and CDR2: MNHEY and SVGAGI. CDR3 in amino acids: CASSYNRANQPQHF. The CDR3, as DNA: TGTGCCAGCAGTTACAACAGGGCCAATCAGCCCCAGCATTTT.

The rearrangement joins TRBV11-2 to TRBJ1-4, with D perhaps TRBD1 (6 bases). The V gene's germline CDR1 is SGHAT and CDR2 FQNNGV. With 3 bases removed from V and 8 bases from J, the gap between germline ends came to 19 bases. The CDR3 has 16 residues. The CDR3 DNA reads as TGTGCCAGCAGCTTGGCCCCCTACAGGGACGTAGAAAAACTGTTTTTT. Translation gives CASSLAPYRDVEKLFF.

The chain links TRBV7-6 to TRBJ1-4; weak D call: TRBD1 (5 bases). Germline V gene sequence: CDR1 SGHVS, CDR2 FNYEAQ. CDR3 length: 16 amino acids. Trimming shortened V by 0 bases and J by 4 bases, and 12 bases separated the two germline ends. The CDR3 DNA follows: TGTGCCAGCAGCTTAGCGCGTGACAGAGATAATGAAAAACTGTTTTTT. Its translation is CASSLARDRDNEKLFF.

The chain has TRBV4-1 and TRBJ1-1; D call uncertain. The CDR3 has 14 residues. Germline V gene lookup returns CDR1 MGHRA and CDR2 YSYEKL. Trimming took off 4 bases at V and 0 bases at J, with 9 bases between the two ends. This chain's CDR3 is CASSLGQMNTEAFF. The DNA of the CDR3 is TGCGCCAGCAGCCTTGGGCAGATGAACACTGAAGCTTTCTTT.

The chain couples TRBV5-4 to TRBJ1-1; a possible D gene is TRBD1 (6 bases). Trimming stripped 7 bases from V and 4 bases from J, with 17 bases between. CDR3 length equals 14 residues. In germline, CDR1 is SGHNT, CDR2 YYREEE (reference sequence). The CDR3 reads CASLEQGVSTEAFF. CDR3 sequence (DNA): TGTGCCAGCCTAGAACAGGGCGTCAGCACTGAAGCTTTCTTT.

The genes are TRBV6-4 and TRBJ1-1; D is undetermined. The ends were cut back, 9 bases at V and 2 bases at J, with 13 bases in the middle. From germline, CDR1 is MRHNA and CDR2 SNTAGT. The CDR3 runs to 13 residues. In nucleotides, the CDR3 is TGTGCCAGTGCTATAGAGCCTAACACTGAAGCTTTCTTT. This encodes CASAIEPNTEAFF.

The rearrangement joins TRBV19 to TRBJ2-4, with 8 bases that match TRBD1. In germline, CDR1 is LNHDA, CDR2 SQIVND (reference sequence). CDR3 length: 15 amino acids. V shed 4 bases and J 3 bases; nucleotides not matched to a gene: 5. CDR3 nucleotide sequence: TGTGCCAGTAGTACCCCCACAGGGGGCAAAAACATTCAGTACTTC. Encoded protein: CASSTPTGGKNIQYF.

V is TRBV4-2 and J is TRBJ2-5, with 8 bases aligning to TRBD1. The last part of the DNA fits TRBJ2-7 better; the J call may be wrong. The CDR3 covers 14 residues. Looked up from germline, CDR1 is LGHNA and CDR2 is YNFKEQ. This CDR3 reads CASSPRTGRNEQYF. DNA of the CDR3: TGTGCCAGCAGCCCAAGGACAGGGAGGAACGAGCAGTACTTC.

J is TRBJ2-1 and V is TRBV15; TRBD2 agrees at 7 bases. The J segment lost 0 bases and the V segment lost 2 bases, leaving 4 bases of the junction unmatched. This CDR3 has 16 residues. Germline V gives CDR1 LNHNV, CDR2 YYDKDF (reference sequence). This chain's CDR3 is CATSRPAGSSYNEQFF. CDR3 in DNA: TGTGCCACCAGCAGACCAGCGGGGAGCTCCTACAATGAGCAGTTCTTC.

V is TRBV4-1 and J is TRBJ2-7, with D possibly being TRBD1 (5 bases). The CDR3 is 15 residues long. V gave up 3 bases and J gave up 0 bases, with 12 bases separating them. Germline CDR1 is MGHRA and CDR2 is YSYEKL. Here the CDR3 reads CASSHTTGDSYEQYF. The CDR3 nucleotides read TGCGCCAGCAGCCACACAACAGGTGACTCCTACGAGCAGTACTTC.

The genes are TRBV10-1 and TRBJ1-2; D is undetermined. The CDR3 covers 12 residues. V gave up 3 bases and J gave up 8 bases, with 10 bases separating them. Looked up from germline, CDR1 is WNHNN and CDR2 is SYGVQD (reference sequence). The CDR3 region is CASSDGAEGYTF. The CDR3, as DNA: TGCGCCAGCAGTGACGGCGCGGAAGGCTACACCTTC.

This chain joins TRBV29-1 and TRBJ2-2; D might be TRBD1 (6 bases). The CDR3 extends over 14 amino acids. Germline values: CDR1 SQVTM, CDR2 ANQGSEA. Trimming removed 4 bases at V and 3 bases at J, with 12 bases between. CDR3 nucleotides: TGCAGCGTTGCCGCGGACAGCTACACCGGGGAGCTGTTTTTT. This codes for CSVAADSYTGELFF.

This rearrangement joins TRBV13 to TRBJ2-7; D possibly corresponds to TRBD1 (6 bases). CDR1 is PRHDT, CDR2 FYEKMQ, per germline (reference sequence). The V and J ends lost 0 bases and 3 bases respectively, with 9 bases between them. The CDR3 contains 14 residues. The CDR3 reads CASSLGLTGYEQYF. As DNA, the CDR3 is TGTGCCAGCAGCTTAGGATTGACAGGCTACGAGCAGTACTTC.

V gene TRBV6-1 combines with J gene TRBJ2-3, with a possible D match to TRBD1 (6 bases). Germline CDR1 is MNHNS and CDR2 is SASEGT. The CDR3 is made up of 15 amino acids. V was cut by 5 bases and J by 4 bases, with 16 bases left in between. CDR3 DNA sequence: TGTGCCAGCAGTCCGGGACAACTAGGTCCAGATACGCAGTATTTT. Protein sequence: CASSPGQLGPDTQYF.

The chain couples TRBV18 to TRBJ2-1, with D perhaps TRBD1 (6 bases). This CDR3 is built from 15 residues. Germline-derived CDR1 and CDR2 are KGHSH and LQKENI. Deletions cut 3 bases from V and 5 bases from J, with 14 bases between. The CDR3: CASSPDSVLDNEQFF. As DNA, the CDR3 is TGTGCCAGCTCACCGGACAGCGTTTTGGACAATGAGCAGTTCTTC.

The V and J genes are TRBV18 and TRBJ1-2; TRBD1 agrees at 8 bases. In germline, CDR1 is KGHSH, CDR2 LQKENI. J was trimmed by 4 bases and V by 1 base; bases with no gene match: 5. This CDR3 spans 15 amino acids. The CDR3 coding sequence is TGTGCCAGCTCACCACAGACAGGGGTACCCTATGGCTACACCTTC. Translation: CASSPQTGVPYGYTF.

This chain joins TRBV19 and TRBJ1-5; 9 bases map to TRBD1. This CDR3 is built from 18 residues. J was trimmed by 1 base and V by 2 bases; bases with no gene match: 9. Germline V gives CDR1 LNHDA, CDR2 SQIVND (reference sequence). CDR3: CASSITGQGFWSNQPQHF. CDR3 nucleotides: TGTGCCAGTAGTATAACGGGACAGGGCTTTTGGAGCAATCAGCCCCAGCATTTT.

The CDR3 reads CASSQDPTGYGQPQHF. Written as DNA, the CDR3 is TGCGCCAGCAGCCAAGATCCGACAGGGTATGGTCAGCCCCAGCATTTT. V usage is TRBV4-1 and J usage is TRBJ1-5, with 7 bases lining up with TRBD1. After removal of 0 bases from V and 6 bases from J, the junction contained 8 bases not matched to a gene. Per the germline V gene, CDR1 is MGHRA and CDR2 is YSYEKL. The CDR3 runs to 16 residues.

The chain is built from TRBV15 and TRBJ1-2; D gene ambiguous. Germline CDR1 and CDR2: LNHNV and YYDKDF (reference sequence). V was trimmed by 3 bases and J by 3 bases, leaving 14 bases between them. CDR3 length equals 15 residues. The CDR3 DNA sequence: TGTGCCACCAGCAGGGGCCTACGTCAGGACTATGGCTACACCTTC. It encodes CATSRGLRQDYGYTF.

The CDR3 loop is CASRITGRDGYTF. The CDR3 DNA follows: TGTGCCAGCAGGATTACAGGGAGAGATGGCTACACCTTC. The V and J genes are TRBV6-6 and TRBJ1-2, with a possible D match to TRBD1 (6 bases). The CDR3 loop spans 13 amino acids. The germline gives CDR1 MNHNY, CDR2 SVGAGI (reference sequence). With 6 bases removed from V and 6 bases from J, the gap between germline ends came to 14 bases.

The chain combines TRBV6-6 with TRBJ1-1, with D perhaps TRBD1 (6 bases). The CDR3 runs 13 residues. Germline CDR1 is MNHNY and CDR2 is SVGAGI (reference sequence). The germline V and J ends were trimmed by 8 bases and 0 bases, with 10 bases remaining between them. In DNA form, the CDR3 reads TGTGCCAGCCGCGGACAGATGAACACTGAAGCTTTCTTT. Amino acids: CASRGQMNTEAFF.

The genes are TRBV11-2 and TRBJ2-7, with 7 nucleotides matching TRBD1. Looked up from germline, CDR1 is SGHAT and CDR2 is FQNNGV. After removal of 5 bases from V and 0 bases from J, the junction contained 7 bases not matched to a gene. This CDR3 is built from 15 residues. CDR3 in amino acids: CASSHYRGSSYEQYF. The CDR3 DNA sequence: TGTGCCAGCAGCCATTACAGGGGCAGCTCCTACGAGCAGTACTTC.